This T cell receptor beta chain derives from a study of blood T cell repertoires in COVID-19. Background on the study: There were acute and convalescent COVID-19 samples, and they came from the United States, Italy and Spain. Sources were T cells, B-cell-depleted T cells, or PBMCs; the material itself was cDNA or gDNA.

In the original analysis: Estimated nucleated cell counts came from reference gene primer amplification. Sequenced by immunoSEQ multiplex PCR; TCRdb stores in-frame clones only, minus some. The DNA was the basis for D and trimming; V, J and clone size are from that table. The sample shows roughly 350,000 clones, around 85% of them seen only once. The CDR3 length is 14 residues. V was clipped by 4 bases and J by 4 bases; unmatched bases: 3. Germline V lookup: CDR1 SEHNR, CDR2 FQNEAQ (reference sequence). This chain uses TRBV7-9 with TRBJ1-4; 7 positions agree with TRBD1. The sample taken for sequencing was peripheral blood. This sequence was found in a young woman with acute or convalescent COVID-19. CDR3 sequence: CASSSTGSNEKLFF. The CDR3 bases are TGTGCCAGCAGCTCGACAGGGAGTAATGAAAAACTGTTTTTT.